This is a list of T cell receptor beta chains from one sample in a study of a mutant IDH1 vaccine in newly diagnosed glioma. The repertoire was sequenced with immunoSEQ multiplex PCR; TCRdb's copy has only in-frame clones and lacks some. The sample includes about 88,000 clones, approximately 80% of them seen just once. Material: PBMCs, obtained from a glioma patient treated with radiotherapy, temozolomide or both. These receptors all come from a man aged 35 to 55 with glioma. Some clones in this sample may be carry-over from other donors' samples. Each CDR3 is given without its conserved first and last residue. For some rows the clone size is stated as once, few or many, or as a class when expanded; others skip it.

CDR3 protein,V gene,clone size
ASSARQGASEQY,TRBV6-5,.
ASSPQGGNTEAF,TRBV9,.
ASSPLTRGGAF,TRBV14,.
ASSDLLPGANVLT,TRBV25-1,.
ASSDYSVAKNIQY,TRBV6-1,few
ASSQPGRINTEAF,TRBV5-4,.
ASSQSGGSEQY,TRBV25-1,.
ASSPAGGGQETQY,TRBV7-9,.
ASSFHQGAMNTEAF,TRBV6-5,.
ASSPIDRNNEQF,TRBV5-6,.
ASSMTGGTETQY,TRBV5-1,.
ASSSHGGPYEQY,TRBV5-1,.
ASRGEFTDTQY,TRBV2,.
ASSEQGNYGYT,TRBV25-1,.
ASSLAGGMNTEAF,TRBV5-1,.
ASSQDERVSYNEQF,TRBV4-1,.
ASSPAFSNYGYT,TRBV6-1,.
ASSHTSGPYEQY,TRBV7-2,.
ASSMGQDNSPLH,TRBV19,.
ASSTRTSGGNAYEQY,TRBV13,.
ASSYSILAGHYEQY,TRBV6-5,.
ASSLGAWDRNEKLF,TRBV5-1,.
ASSVTGYGYT,TRBV9,.
ASSGGASYGYT,TRBV19,once
ASSVDPLENYGYT,TRBV9,.
ASAYGGVETQY,TRBV12-5,once
ASSQEPSSYEQY,TRBV4-1,once
ASSPSGTGGYEQY,TRBV5-5,few
ASMRRNTGELF,TRBV2,.
ATNARGGGGRNEQF,TRBV19,.
AISEAGELF,TRBV10-3,.
ASSYATGDSGNTIY,TRBV6-6,.
ASSPRGDRGPYEQY,TRBV5-1,.
SVSASGREETQY,TRBV29-1,.
ATSRGGSNYGYT,TRBV15,few
ASSYRQGFSEAF,TRBV6-5,.
ASSLGARVNTGELF,TRBV5-6,.
ASSPAYNEQF,TRBV27,.
ASSLDPNSEAF,TRBV11-3,.
ASGQGSNQPQH,TRBV7-9,.
SVWISANTGELF,TRBV29-1,.
SVGFPGGTGELF,TRBV29-1,few
AWRAPTGGNQPQH,TRBV30,.
AGGQIYEQY,TRBV30,.
ASSRPTGPNTEAF,TRBV5-4,.
ASILQGTGNTIY,TRBV5-6,.
AWSVLRAGRCNEQF,TRBV30,.
ASSQSGRKSYEQY,TRBV16,.
ASSHMGVNEQF,TRBV4-1,.
ASSRLPTYNEQF,TRBV9,.
ASSLLGAGSYNEQF,TRBV5-6,.
ASRAPGLENTGELF,TRBV2,.
ASSLGQVLFSGANVLT,TRBV5-1,.
ASSPAVQSTLAQH,TRBV6-5,once
ASSLTRLGTGELF,TRBV5-1,few
ASSLRAGTGGETQY,TRBV11-2,.
ASSGFSQGGEKLF,TRBV2,.
ASSFTTGGPWGDTQY,TRBV7-9,.
ASSDPGLAGGGNTQY,TRBV2,once
ASRGTGGETQY,TRBV2,.